One sample yielded the 6 T cell receptor beta chains listed below, sequenced in a study of control samples from healthy donors and cancer patients. The data were produced by immunoSEQ multiplex PCR, yet TCRdb's version contains in-frame clones alone and is incomplete. The data contain approximately 150,000 clones, 85% to 90% of them singletons. The sample comprised blood. All receptors come from a man aged 18 to 29 in good health.

In the case of this clone: This specimen includes other DNA sequences encoding the same CDR3. The chain combines TRBV5-8 with TRBJ2-7, with D perhaps given as TRBD1 or TRBD2 (6 bases each). Germline V gives CDR1 SGHTS, CDR2 YDEGEE. Trimming stripped 0 bases from V and 2 bases from J, with 21 bases between. The CDR3 has 18 amino acids. The CDR3 here is CASSLGLGAGRSAYEQYF. CDR3 DNA sequence: TGTGCCAGCAGCTTGGGTCTGGGGGCGGGGCGTTCGGCCTACGAGCAGTACTTC.

The chain uses TRBV5-1 and TRBJ2-7; weak D call: TRBD2 (6 bases). Germline assignment: CDR1 SGHRS and CDR2 YFSETQ. V lost 4 bases to trimming and J lost 2 bases, with 16 bases between them. The CDR3 covers 15 residues. The CDR3 reads CASSRGTQDAYEQYF. The CDR3 DNA is TGCGCCAGCAGCCGGGGGACGCAGGATGCCTACGAGCAGTACTTC.

DNA for the CDR3: TGTGCCAGCCGCAGGGGGACAAACACTGAAGCTTTCTTT. Residues: CASRRGTNTEAFF. This sequence joins TRBV28 and TRBJ1-1, with 7 bases lining up with TRBD1. Germline V CDR1 and CDR2: MDHEN, SYDVKM. V lost 8 bases, J lost 2 bases, and 5 bases stayed unmatched. The CDR3 length is 13 residues.

The V and J genes are TRBV5-8 and TRBJ2-4, with 9 bases fitting TRBD1. Per the germline V gene, CDR1 is SGHTS and CDR2 is YDEGEE. This CDR3 is 15 amino acids long. Trimming at V came to 4 bases and at J to 2 bases, leaving 4 bases not matched to a gene. As DNA, the CDR3 is TGTGCCAGCAGCCTCACAGGGGGCACCAAAAACATTCAGTACTTC. This encodes CASSLTGGTKNIQYF. The variable domain in full, completed from reference TRBV5-8 and TRBJ2-4, reads EAGVTQSPTHLIKTRGQQATLRCSPISGHTSVYWYQQALGLGLQFLLWYDEGEERNRGNFPPRFSGRQFPNYSSELNVNALELEDSALYLCASSLTGGTKNIQYFGAGTRLSVL.

The chain combines TRBV11-1 with TRBJ1-4; D perhaps matches TRBD1 (6 bases). The germline V gene has CDR1 SGHAT and CDR2 FQDESV (reference sequence). The CDR3 totals 15 residues. V was pared by 4 bases and J by 4 bases, with 13 bases between. CDR3 coding DNA: TGTGCCAGCAGCTGGGGAGGACAGCATAATGAAAAACTGTTTTTT. Its translation: CASSWGGQHNEKLFF.

This chain joins TRBV2 and TRBJ1-4; TRBD1 might be the D (6 bases). V lost 10 bases and J 0 bases, leaving 9 bases between the germline ends. This CDR3 comprises 13 residues. The V gene's germline CDR1 is SNHLY and CDR2 FYNNEI. CDR3 bases: TGTGCCAACAACAGGGCAACTAATGAAAAACTGTTTTTT. The encoded protein is CANNRATNEKLFF.